The 11 T cell receptor beta chains listed next were all sequenced from one sample in a study of control samples from healthy donors and cancer patients (TCRdb year 2020). The receptor library was made with the immunoSEQ multiplex PCR assay. Not all clones reach the TCRdb copy of this immuneACCESS table, which keeps in-frame sequences only. Checked studies attribute under half of the gap to unresolved V genes and leave the rest unexplained. In all, the sample holds roughly 130,000 clones, and around 94% of those were seen once. The ten largest account for about 14% of the sample. Input material: PBMCs. These receptors were taken from a man aged 60 to 75 with colorectal cancer.

The chain recombines TRBV19 with TRBJ1-2; D might be TRBD1 (5 bases). V was trimmed by 5 bases and J by 5 bases, leaving 15 bases between them. CDR1 is LNHDA, CDR2 SQIVND, per germline (reference sequence). This CDR3 has 14 amino acids. The CDR3 nucleotides read TGTGCCAGTAGTTACGGACGGGACTCATATGGCTACACCTTC. It codes for CASSYGRDSYGYTF.

The chain joins TRBV11-2 to TRBJ1-5; weak D call: TRBD1 (6 bases). With 4 bases removed from V and 0 bases from J, the gap between germline ends came to 10 bases. Germline V gene data show CDR1 as SGHAT and CDR2 as FQNNGV. The CDR3 spans 15 residues. DNA for the CDR3: TGTGCCAGCAGCTCCTCCAGGGGTAGCAATCAGCCCCAGCATTTT. Translation gives CASSSSRGSNQPQHF. Supplemented by reference TRBV11-2 and TRBJ1-5, the full variable domain reads EAGVAQSPRYKIIEKRQSVAFWCNPISGHATLYWYQQILGQGPKLLIQFQNNGVVDDSQLPKDRFSAERLKGVDSTLKIQPAKLEDSAVYLCASSSSRGSNQPQHFGDGTRLSIL.

The J gene is TRBJ1-2, the V gene TRBV6-5; perhaps TRBD1 as D (6 bases). The V end lost 0 bases, the J end lost 7 bases, and 12 bases lay between the germline ends. Looked up from germline, CDR1 is MNHEY and CDR2 is SVGAGI. The length of the CDR3 is 14 residues. The CDR3 DNA reads as TGTGCCAGCAGTTACTCAGGAGGGGGTGGTGGCTACACCTTC. The encoded protein is CASSYSGGGGGYTF.

The J gene is TRBJ2-7, the V gene TRBV6-5, with D hard to call. This CDR3 contains 10 residues. Between the trimmed V and J ends, which lost 11 bases and 8 bases, there was a span of 13 bases. Germline values: CDR1 MNHEY, CDR2 SVGAGI. CDR3 residues: CAAEDYKQYF. DNA for the CDR3: TGTGCCGCAGAAGATTATAAGCAGTACTTC.

The chain links TRBV29-1 to TRBJ2-1, with TRBD2 matching over 8 bases. With 7 bases clipped from V and 12 bases from J, the junction kept 17 bases outside the gene matches. The V gene's germline CDR1 is SQVTM and CDR2 ANQGSEA. The CDR3 is made up of 14 amino acids. The CDR3 loop reads CSAYAFRSGGRQFF. The DNA for the CDR3 is TGCAGCGCTTATGCCTTTCGGAGCGGGGGTCGGCAGTTCTTC.

On this clone itself: Other nucleotide sequences in the sample specify the same CDR3. The genes are TRBV5-1 and TRBJ1-1; tentative D call: TRBD1 (6 bases). Trimming took 0 bases from V and 0 from J, leaving 6 bases between them. The CDR3 extends over 14 amino acids. Germline V lookup: CDR1 SGHRS, CDR2 YFSETQ. CDR3 region: CASSLGQVNTEAFF. In DNA, the CDR3 is TGCGCCAGCAGCTTGGGACAGGTGAACACTGAAGCTTTCTTT.

The rearrangement joins TRBV12-3 or TRBV12-4 to TRBJ1-5; 9 bases are a match to TRBD1. Losses at the gene ends were 8 bases for V and 6 bases for J; bases not matched to a gene: 5. The CDR3 runs to 13 residues. The CDR3 DNA reads as TGTGCCAGCGGGACAGGGAGCCCTCAGCCCCAGCATTTT. It yields the protein CASGTGSPQPQHF.

Of note for this clone: The same CDR3 arises from other DNA sequences in this sample as well. The rearrangement uses TRBV3-1 (or the pseudogene TRBV3-2) and TRBJ1-2; D might be TRBD1 (5 bases). The CDR3 runs to 12 residues. V lost 4 bases, J lost 8 bases, and 11 bases lay in between. CDR1 is LGHDT, CDR2 YNNKEL, per germline (reference sequence). In DNA form, the CDR3 reads TGTGCCAGCAGCCCTACGGGGGTCGGCTACACCTTC. It yields the protein CASSPTGVGYTF.

V is TRBV27 and J is TRBJ1-3; a possible D gene is TRBD1 (6 bases). Germline V gene data show CDR1 as MNHEY and CDR2 as SMNVEV (reference sequence). This CDR3 is 17 amino acids long. The V and J ends lost 2 bases and 2 bases respectively, with 16 bases between them. CDR3 sequence (DNA): TGTGCCAGCAGTTTACGCACGAGGGGGTTGCCTGGAAACACCATATATTTT. Translating it yields CASSLRTRGLPGNTIYF.

This clone was seen just once. This sequence joins TRBV19 and TRBJ1-5; the D gene is possibly TRBD1 (6 bases). The CDR3 runs 13 residues. CDR1 LNHDA and CDR2 SQIVND come from the germline V gene (reference sequence). Trimming removed 4 bases from V and 7 bases from J, with 11 bases in between. The CDR3 spells CASSREGGQPQHF. The CDR3 DNA reads as TGTGCCAGTAGTAGGGAGGGGGGGCAGCCCCAGCATTTT.

The chain recombines TRBV6-5 with TRBJ1-1; weak D call: TRBD1 (5 bases). Trimming took off 2 bases at V and 0 bases at J, with 7 bases between the two ends. In germline, CDR1 is MNHEY, CDR2 SVGAGI. The CDR3 length is 14 residues. For the CDR3, the DNA is TGTGCCAGCAGTTACCGGGGCCTGAACACTGAAGCTTTCTTT. It specifies CASSYRGLNTEAFF.